The sequence of this T cell receptor beta chain was determined in a study of blood T cell repertoires in COVID-19 (TCRdb year 2020). Context from the whole study: Samples covering the acute and convalescent phases of COVID-19 were provided by collaborators in the United States, Italy and Spain. Samples were obtained from the ongoing ImmuneRACE study (first 160 participants) and from approximately 1,200 subjects provided by 6 global collaborators. The repertoires were released in a freely available public database meant as a resource for research on the immune response to SARS-CoV-2. The prospective study material was composed of cDNA or gDNA derived from T cells, B-cell-depleted T cells, or PBMCs. Subjects who had been exposed to COVID-19, were actively infected with it, or had recovered from it provided the deeply sampled blood TCRbeta repertoires that made up the dataset. HLA class I and class II types, where available, came from metadata supplied by the sample provider rather than from assay-based typing. Sample metadata almost always included a de-identified subject ID, COVID-19 status, age in years and sex. Broader findings and caveats from the paper: The amount of clinical and demographic metadata varied by source and participant and was provided uncurated.

Details on this clone: It has no known antigen specificity. Within one base of it there is no much larger clone, and no base qualities were kept.

TCRbeta CDR3 regions were amplified from genomic DNA using the immunoSEQ Assay, a bias-controlled multiplex PCR. In the source study's methods: The number of nucleated cells in each sample was estimated by amplification of reference gene primers within the assay. To quantify the absolute abundance of each unique TCRbeta CDR3 rearrangement, sequence reads were collapsed and filtered. For each sample, productive Simpson clonality was calculated as the square root of Simpson's diversity index across productive rearrangements. The clones in this table, taken by TCRdb from immuneACCESS, are in-frame only. Not every clone is retained; where verified, under half of the shortfall comes from an unresolved V gene, and the cause of the rest is unknown. Clonal size and the V and J genes are those of that table, whereas D and trimming came from the DNA. The table for this sample lists approximately 85,000 clones; approximately 86% of them were counted only once. Around 2.9% of the sample is in the top ten clones.

V lost 6 bases and J lost 3 bases; the stretch between them is 12 bases long. The germline V gene (reference sequence) sets CDR1 to MNHNY and CDR2 to SVGAGI. The CDR3 runs 13 residues from the cysteine to the phenylalanine. Kept here is only the CDR3 DNA, which spans 39 bases and is read in frame from base 1. Collaborating institutions collected whole blood in K2EDTA tubes following their own protocols. Collaborator samples were shipped for TCRbeta analysis as frozen whole blood, isolated PBMCs, or DNA extracted from either sample type. The clonotype comes from a woman between 50 and 59 years old with active or convalescent COVID-19. Input material: peripheral blood. The rearrangement combines TRBV6-6 with TRBJ2-7, and TRBD1 may be the D gene, going by 6 matching bases. CDR3 sequence: CASSQQGGYEQYF. The DNA sequence is TGTGCCAGCAGCCAACAGGGTGGCTACGAGCAGTACTTC.